This TCR beta chain emerged from a study of shared clonotypes between healthy human individuals. Here immunoSEQ multiplex PCR was the method, and the copy in TCRdb shows in-frame clones only, minus some. Of 650,000 to 800,000 clones in the sample, about 91% were seen once. The germline V and J ends were trimmed by 3 bases and 1 base, with 9 bases remaining between them. Looked up from germline, CDR1 is SEHNR and CDR2 is FQNEAQ (reference sequence). This CDR3 is 14 amino acids long. Naivety among CD8 cells was defined by CD45RO negativity and positive CCR7 selection, thereby excluding terminally differentiated effector memory CD45RA+ cells.

The sequencing input was naive CD8+ T cells sorted from blood. V gene TRBV7-9 combines with J gene TRBJ1-1; maybe TRBD1 (5 bases). The TCR was taken from a man in his thirties or forties in good health. Written as DNA, the CDR3 is TGTGCCAGCAGCTTCGGGGGTCAGAACACTGAAGCTTTCTTT. This translates into CASSFGGQNTEAFF.